The clone carrying this TCR beta chain has just one count. Profiled with immunoSEQ multiplex PCR; TCRdb holds only in-frame clones, not every one. This repertoire shows 150,000 or so clones, 80% to 95% found once; its top ten account for less than 0.75%. V lost 2 bases, J lost 7 bases, and 5 bases stayed unmatched. Germline CDR1 and CDR2: SGHKS and YYEKEE (reference sequence). The CDR3 spans 14 residues. These data belong to a study of control samples from healthy donors and cancer patients. V is TRBV5-5 and J is TRBJ2-1; 8 bases agree with TRBD1. The sequenced material came from blood. This receptor was obtained from a woman in her 30s in good health. As DNA, the CDR3 is TGTGCCAGCAGCTTTTCAGGGGGCTGGAATGAGCAGTTCTTC. Protein: CASSFSGGWNEQFF.